The present entry profiles one TCR beta chain with its context. Its antigen remains unidentified. Base qualities are not at hand, and no much larger clone is one base apart. Sequenced using an Illumina HiSeq 2500. Quantitative 5'-RACE with molecular barcodes was the method used to prepare the TCR beta libraries. In the authors' own workflow: To identify disease-linked TCR variants, a new computational method was used, one built on a probabilistic model of VDJ rearrangement. TCRdb cleaned the public reads at Q25 with fastp, built clones with MiXCR and kept in-frame beta chains. Rows matching on CDR3 protein sequence are summarized as one entry with the most common DNA and genes. The V and J calls, along with clone size, are taken from TCRdb and not from the paper's own processing. Recorded for this sample are roughly 440,000 distinct CDR3 sequences; under 20% of them occurred a single time. The ten top clones hold just over 1% of the sample.

This entry is derived from a study of CD8 T cells in ankylosing spondylitis (dated by TCRdb to 2016 to 2017). Turning to the overall study: T cell receptor beta repertoires were profiled in healthy donors and ankylosing spondylitis patients so that disease-linked TCR variants could be found. In total, the full study cohort was made up of some 110 healthy donors and approximately 24 ankylosing spondylitis patients. Samples of peripheral blood were taken, and for ankylosing spondylitis patients, synovial fluid was collected as well. The study at large found these results: Blood from ankylosing spondylitis patients appeared to be characterized by a TCR beta motif composed of eight highly homologous amino acid variants. Significant enrichment of the disease-linked clones was reported in matched synovial fluid samples from ankylosing spondylitis patients. A CD8+ phenotype was shown by the disease-linked clones, which were found at relatively low frequencies in peripheral blood. Some of the motif variants had been reported before in the synovial fluid and blood of reactive arthritis patients, a finding that suggests common disease-initiation mechanisms.

The V and J ends are trimmed by 0 bases and 0 bases, leaving 13 bases between them. From its cysteine to its phenylalanine, the CDR3 spans 16 amino acids. Just CDR3 DNA is preserved here, 48 bases in frame from base 1. CDR1 and CDR2, looked up from the germline V gene (reference sequence), are SGHKS and YYEKEE. The rearrangement joined TRBV5-5 to TRBJ2-7, and possibly TRBD2, on 5 matching bases. The sequence derives from a male donor with ankylosing spondylitis. Sequencing input: blood, either unsorted or a sorted T cell fraction (not recorded which). Here is the DNA: TGTGCCAGCAGCTTGGTGGTTGGAGGCTTCTCCTACGAGCAGTACTTC. The encoded protein is CASSLVVGGFSYEQYF.